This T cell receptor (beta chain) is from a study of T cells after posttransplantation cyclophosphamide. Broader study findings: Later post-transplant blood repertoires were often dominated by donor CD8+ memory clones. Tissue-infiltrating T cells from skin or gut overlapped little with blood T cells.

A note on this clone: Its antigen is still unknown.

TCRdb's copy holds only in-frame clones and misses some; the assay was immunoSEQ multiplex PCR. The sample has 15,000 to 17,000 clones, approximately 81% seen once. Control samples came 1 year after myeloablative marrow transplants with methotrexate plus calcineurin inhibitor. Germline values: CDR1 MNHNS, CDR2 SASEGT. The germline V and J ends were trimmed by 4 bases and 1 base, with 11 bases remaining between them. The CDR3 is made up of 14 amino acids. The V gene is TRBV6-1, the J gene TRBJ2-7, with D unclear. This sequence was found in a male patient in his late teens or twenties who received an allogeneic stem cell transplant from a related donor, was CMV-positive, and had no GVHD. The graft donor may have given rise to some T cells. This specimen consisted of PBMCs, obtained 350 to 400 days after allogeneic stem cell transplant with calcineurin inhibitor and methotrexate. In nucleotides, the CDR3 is TGTGCCAGCAGTGGCCGGGTCCCGTCCTACGAGCAGTACTTC. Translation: CASSGRVPSYEQYF.